This TCR beta chain was profiled in a study of blood T cell repertoires in COVID-19. Study in general: Sites across the United States, Italy and Spain contributed samples from acute and convalescent COVID-19. T cells, B-cell-depleted T cells, or PBMCs provided the cDNA or gDNA that served as material.

The table came from immunoSEQ multiplex PCR; TCRdb's copy has only in-frame clones and leaves some out. The sample holds 70,000 to 85,000 clones; about 82% are singletons and the top ten take less than 20%. This receptor was identified in a woman older than 75 with acute or convalescent COVID-19. Sequenced sample: peripheral blood.

This CDR3 is CASSRDRGPGQYF. CDR3 nucleotides: TGTGCCAGCAGCCGGGACAGGGGGCCTGGGCAGTACTTC. The V and J genes are TRBV5-8 and TRBJ2-7; 12 bases are shared with TRBD1. The CDR3 runs to 13 residues. The V gene end was trimmed by 4 bases and the J gene end by 9 bases; junction bases not matched to a gene: 5. Germline CDR1 SGHTS, CDR2 YDEGEE.